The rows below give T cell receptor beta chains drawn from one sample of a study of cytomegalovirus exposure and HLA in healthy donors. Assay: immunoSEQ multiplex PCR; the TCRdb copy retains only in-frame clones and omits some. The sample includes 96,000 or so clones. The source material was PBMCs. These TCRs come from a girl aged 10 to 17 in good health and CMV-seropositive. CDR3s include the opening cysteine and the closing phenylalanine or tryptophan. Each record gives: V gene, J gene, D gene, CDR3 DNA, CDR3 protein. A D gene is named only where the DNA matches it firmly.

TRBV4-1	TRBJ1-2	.	TGCGCCAGCAGCCAAGATGGGAGTAAGAATGGCTACACCTTC	CASSQDGSKNGYTF
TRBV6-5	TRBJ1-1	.	TGTGCCAGCAGTTACAGCCAGGGAATGAACACTGAAGCTTTCTTT	CASSYSQGMNTEAFF
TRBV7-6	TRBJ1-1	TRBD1	TGTGCCAGCAGCCCAGGGACAGGGGATGAAGCTTTCTTT	CASSPGTGDEAFF
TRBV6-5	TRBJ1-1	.	TGTGCCAGCAGTTACCTCAGGGACACTGAAGCTTTCTTT	CASSYLRDTEAFF
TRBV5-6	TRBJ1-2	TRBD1	TGTGCCAGCAGCTTGGCAGGGGGCGCCGGCTACACCTTC	CASSLAGGAGYTF
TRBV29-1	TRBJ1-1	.	TGCAGCGTTGCGAGTCGCAACACTGAAGCTTTCTTT	CSVASRNTEAFF
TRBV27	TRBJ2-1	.	TGTGCCAGCATGAGATTGTTTAGCTCCTACAATGAGCAGTTCTTC	CASMRLFSSYNEQFF
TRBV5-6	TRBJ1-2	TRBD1	TGTGCCAGCAGCTCCGGGACAGGGGAGACCTTC	CASSSGTGETF
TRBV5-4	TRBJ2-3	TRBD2	TGTGCCAGCAGCTCCGGGACTAGCGGGGGGAGCGGTACGCAGTATTTT	CASSSGTSGGSGTQYF
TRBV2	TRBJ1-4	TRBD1	TGTGCCAGCAAGATGGGACAGCTGAATGAAAAACTGTTTTTT	CASKMGQLNEKLFF
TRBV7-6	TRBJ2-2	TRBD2	TGTGCCAGCAGCTTCCCTCTAGCGGGGGGTTCGAACACCGGGGAGCTGTTTTTT	CASSFPLAGGSNTGELFF
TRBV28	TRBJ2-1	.	TGTGCCAGCAGTTTCCTTTGGGGCGGGGGCGCCAATGAGCAGTTCTTC	CASSFLWGGGANEQFF
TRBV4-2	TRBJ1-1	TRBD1	TGTGCCAGCAGCAAGGTTACAGGGGGCGACACTGAAGCTTTCTTT	CASSKVTGGDTEAFF
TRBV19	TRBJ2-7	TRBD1	TGTGCCAGTAGTGCAGGGACAGGGGGCACTTACGAGCAGTACTTC	CASSAGTGGTYEQYF
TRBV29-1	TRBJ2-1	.	TGCAGCGTTGATAGATACAGGGCCTCCTACAATGAGCAGTTCTTC	CSVDRYRASYNEQFF
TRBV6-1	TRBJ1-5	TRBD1	TGTGCCAGCAGAGGCGACAGGGAATTCGGACAGCCCCAGCATTTT	CASRGDREFGQPQHF
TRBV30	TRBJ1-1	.	TGTGCCTTGAGGAGGAGCATCGGCCTTGACACTGAAGCTTTCTTT	CALRRSIGLDTEAFF
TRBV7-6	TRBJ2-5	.	TGTGCCAGCAGCTTAGCAGGGACGGGGGATGAGACCCAGTACTTC	CASSLAGTGDETQYF
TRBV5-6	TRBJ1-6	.	TGTGCCAGCAGCCCCTTTGACAGCGCGCTTAATTCACCCCTCCACTTT	CASSPFDSALNSPLHF
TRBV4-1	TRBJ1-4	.	TGCGCCAGCAGCCAAGATCGGGGGGAAGAAAAACTGTTTTTT	CASSQDRGEEKLFF
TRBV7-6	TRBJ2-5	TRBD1	TGTGCCAGCAGCCCTATTGAGGGGGCCCTAAAAGGGACCCAGTACTTC	CASSPIEGALKGTQYF
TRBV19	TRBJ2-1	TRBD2	TGTGCCAGTAGTATCAAGCGGGGTGCCGAGCAGTTCTTC	CASSIKRGAEQFF
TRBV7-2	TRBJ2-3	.	TGTGCCAGCAGCTCCGGGAAAGCAGATACGCAGTATTTT	CASSSGKADTQYF
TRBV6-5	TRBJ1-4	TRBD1	TGTGCCAGCAGTTACTCGACAGGGGGCGGACAGAAACTGTTTTTT	CASSYSTGGGQKLFF
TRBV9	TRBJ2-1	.	TGTGCCAGCAGCGCCACAGGAACCTCCTACAATGAGCAGTTCTTC	CASSATGTSYNEQFF
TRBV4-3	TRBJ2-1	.	TGCGCCAGCAGCCAAGAAGTGGGCCGGGGGATATACAATGAGCAGTTCTTC	CASSQEVGRGIYNEQFF
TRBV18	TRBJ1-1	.	TGTGCCAGCTCACCCCCGGGACTCATGAACACTGAAGCTTTCTTT	CASSPPGLMNTEAFF
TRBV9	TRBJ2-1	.	TGTGCCAGCAGCGTTGCACAGGGTAGCTCCTACAATGAGCAGTTCTTC	CASSVAQGSSYNEQFF
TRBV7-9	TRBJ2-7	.	TGTGCCAGCAGCTTAGCTGTCAGTTCCTACGAGCAGTACTTC	CASSLAVSSYEQYF
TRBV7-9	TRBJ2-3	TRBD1	TGTGCCAGCAGCGTGGGACAGGCTAGCACAGATACGCAGTATTTT	CASSVGQASTDTQYF
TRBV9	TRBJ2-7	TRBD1	TGTGCCAGCAGCGTAGATCGACAGGGCACGGCCTACGAGCAGTACTTC	CASSVDRQGTAYEQYF
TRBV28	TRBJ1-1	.	TGTGCCAGCACCTTACCCGGGACTTCGAACACTGAAGCTTTCTTT	CASTLPGTSNTEAFF
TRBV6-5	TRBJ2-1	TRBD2	TGTGCCAGCAGTCCCAGCGGGGGGAGTGAGCAGTTCTTC	CASSPSGGSEQFF
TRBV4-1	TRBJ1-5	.	TGCGCCAGCAGCCAAGATCACAATCAGCCCCAGCATTTT	CASSQDHNQPQHF
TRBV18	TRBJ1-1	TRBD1	TGTGCCAGCTCCTCAGGGGGTAGGCTGAACACTGAAGCTTTCTTT	CASSSGGRLNTEAFF
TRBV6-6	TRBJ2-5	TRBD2	TGTGCCAGCAGAAAGCGGGGGGACCAAGAGACCCAGTACTTC	CASRKRGDQETQYF
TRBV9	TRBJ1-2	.	TGTGCCAGCAGCACCGTAGAATACTATGGCTACACCTTC	CASSTVEYYGYTF
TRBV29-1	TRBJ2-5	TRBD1	TGCAGCGTTGTTGGGACAGGGGGCGTCACGGGCGGTGTAGAGACCCAGTACTTC	CSVVGTGGVTGGVETQYF
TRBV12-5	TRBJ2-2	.	TGTGCTAGTGGTGAGGTCAACTTAGGAGAAGTCGACACCGGGGAGCTGTTTTTT	CASGEVNLGEVDTGELFF
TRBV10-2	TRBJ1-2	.	TGCGCCAGCCGGTGGGCAGGGTCGCAGAACTATGGCTACACCTTC	CASRWAGSQNYGYTF
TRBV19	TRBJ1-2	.	TGTGCCAGTAGTAAGGGGAACTATGGCTACACCTTC	CASSKGNYGYTF
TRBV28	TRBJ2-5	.	TGTGCCAGCAGTAATCCTCAACTGGAGACCCAGTACTTC	CASSNPQLETQYF
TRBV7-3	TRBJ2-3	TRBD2	TGTGCCAGCAGCCCTAGCGGGGGGCGGTTGGATACGCAGTATTTT	CASSPSGGRLDTQYF
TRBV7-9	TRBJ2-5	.	TGTGCCAGCAGCTTAGTACCGATGGGGCTTTCGCAAGAGACCCAGTACTTC	CASSLVPMGLSQETQYF
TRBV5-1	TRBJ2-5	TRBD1	TGCGCCAGCAGCTGGACAGGGCAAGAGAACCAGTACTTC	CASSWTGQENQYF
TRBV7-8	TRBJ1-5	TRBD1	TGTGCCAGCAGCTTAGGGACAGGCCCACCCAATCAGCCCCAGCATTTT	CASSLGTGPPNQPQHF
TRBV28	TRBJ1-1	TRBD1	TGTGCCAGCAGCTCGGGACAGGTAGGCACTGAAGCTTTCTTT	CASSSGQVGTEAFF